One and the same sample provided the 27 T cell receptor beta chains below, sequenced in a study of CD8+ T cells in alopecia areata. Extracted RNA was reverse transcribed into cDNA, the sequencing template. Using immunoSEQ multiplex PCR, the repertoire was profiled, and TCRdb retains in-frame clones only, with some absent. The profile shows roughly 140,000 clones, about 51% of them singletons. This specimen was CD4+ T cells sorted from blood, taken at week 0. All receptors come from a human donor with alopecia areata.

The chain is built from TRBV7-2 and TRBJ2-3; 9 bases match TRBD2. The J segment lost 10 bases and the V segment lost 3 bases, leaving 11 bases of the junction unmatched. This CDR3 comprises 15 residues. CDR1 and CDR2 (germline): SGHTA, FQGNSA. The CDR3 DNA reads as TGTGCCAGCAGCTTTAGCGGGGGATCTTCCAGCTCGCAGTATTTT. Translation gives CASSFSGGSSSSQYF.

V is TRBV4-2 and J is TRBJ2-7; 7 bases are a match to TRBD2. The CDR3 is 16 amino acids. With 4 bases clipped from V and 0 bases from J, the junction kept 9 bases outside the gene matches. Germline V gene sequence: CDR1 LGHNA, CDR2 YNFKEQ. The CDR3 is CASSRELAKSSYEQYF. In nucleotides, the CDR3 is TGTGCCAGCAGCCGAGAACTAGCGAAAAGCTCCTACGAGCAGTACTTC.

V and J are TRBV25-1 and TRBJ1-5; TRBD1 might be the D (5 bases). The CDR3 has 18 amino acids. Germline CDR1 MGHDK, CDR2 SYGVNS. Trimming pared 10 bases from V and 0 bases from J, leaving 25 bases between. In nucleotides, the CDR3 is TGTGCCACCCTATGGAGTAGGGGCTCCGCTTATAGCAATCAGCCCCAGCATTTT. Translated, it gives CATLWSRGSAYSNQPQHF.

This rearrangement joins TRBV4-2 to TRBJ2-3; TRBD1 might be the D (6 bases). This CDR3 comprises 15 residues. Germline-derived CDR1 and CDR2 are LGHNA and YNFKEQ. V dropped 8 bases and J dropped 3 bases, with 18 bases sitting between them. Here the CDR3 DNA reads TGTGCCAGCGAACAGGACCCAGGGGTGACAGATACGCAGTATTTT. The encoded protein is CASEQDPGVTDTQYF.

The chain has TRBV30 and TRBJ2-2; D gene unclear. The ends were cut back, 0 bases at V and 1 base at J, with 15 bases in the middle. The CDR3 runs to 17 residues. Germline-derived CDR1 and CDR2 are GTSNPN and SVGIG (reference sequence). CDR3 nucleotide sequence: TGTGCCTGGAGTGTTCGGGCAGGAGCAGGGAACACCGGGGAGCTGTTTTTT. It specifies CAWSVRAGAGNTGELFF.

This clone was counted a few times. The chain recombines TRBV7-8 with TRBJ2-5; the D gene is possibly TRBD2 (5 bases). The CDR3 runs to 14 residues. The germline CDR1 and CDR2 sequences are SGHVS and FQNEAQ. V lost 0 bases, J lost 4 bases, and 9 bases lay in between. This CDR3 is CASSLAGVGETQYF. CDR3 nucleotide sequence: TGTGCCAGCAGCTTAGCGGGAGTCGGAGAGACCCAGTACTTC.

V usage is TRBV30 and J usage is TRBJ2-2; no firm D call. Trimming stripped 5 bases from V and 4 bases from J, with 11 bases between. The CDR3 spans 13 residues. The germline CDR1 and CDR2 sequences are GTSNPN and SVGIG (reference sequence). The CDR3 coding sequence is TGTGCCTGGGGGTTTGGTTTCACCGGGGAGCTGTTTTTT. The encoded protein is CAWGFGFTGELFF.

The J gene is TRBJ1-2, the V gene TRBV28; a possible D gene is TRBD1 (6 bases). The germline CDR1 and CDR2 sequences are MDHEN and SYDVKM. V was clipped by 5 bases and J by 4 bases, with 11 bases between them. The length of the CDR3 is 13 residues. Here the CDR3 reads CASSGQPAYGYTF. CDR3 coding DNA: TGTGCCAGCAGTGGACAGCCCGCCTATGGCTACACCTTC.

The chain employs TRBV5-4 and TRBJ2-3, with a tentative D call TRBD2 (6 bases). The germline gives CDR1 SGHNT, CDR2 YYREEE (reference sequence). The CDR3 extends over 15 amino acids. V shed 0 bases and J shed 3 bases, with 11 bases lying between them. The CDR3 here is CASSLGGRETDTQYF. DNA of the CDR3: TGTGCCAGCAGCTTGGGGGGCCGGGAGACAGATACGCAGTATTTT.

The chain is built from TRBV29-1 and TRBJ2-3, with 7 bases lining up with TRBD1. With 4 bases clipped from V and 5 bases from J, the junction kept 9 bases outside the gene matches. Looked up from germline, CDR1 is SQVTM and CDR2 is ANQGSEA. CDR3 length: 14 amino acids. CDR3 bases: TGCAGCGTTGCCGAGGGACAGAGGGGAGATACGCAGTATTTT. As protein: CSVAEGQRGDTQYF.

This clone was detected only a few times. Other DNA variants within this sample encode the same CDR3. This chain connects TRBV4-3 to TRBJ2-5; no clear D. The CDR3 contains 13 residues. The V and J ends lost 3 bases and 0 bases respectively, with 5 bases between them. Germline CDR1 is LGHNA and CDR2 is YSLEER. CDR3 in DNA: TGCGCCAGCAGCCAGGGATACCAAGAGACCCAGTACTTC. Protein sequence: CASSQGYQETQYF.

This rearrangement joins TRBV25-1 to TRBJ2-5; possible D gene TRBD2, 6 bases. The CDR3 runs 13 residues. The germline V gene has CDR1 MGHDK and CDR2 SYGVNS. Trimming removed 10 bases from V and 5 bases from J, with 17 bases in between. The CDR3 sequence is CATSTSITETQYF. DNA of the CDR3: TGTGCCACTTCTACTAGCATTACTGAGACCCAGTACTTC.

This clone was seen only a few times. V and J are TRBV29-1 and TRBJ2-5; perhaps TRBD1 as D (5 bases). The CDR3 sequence is 13 residues long. The V gene lost 2 bases and the J gene lost 9 bases, with 16 bases spanning the gap. Germline loops: CDR1 SQVTM, CDR2 ANQGSEA. This CDR3 is CSVERGSKSAQYF. CDR3 bases: TGCAGCGTTGAAAGGGGATCCAAGTCCGCCCAGTACTTC.

This clone appeared a few times. The chain couples TRBV30 to TRBJ1-2; D ambiguous. Germline loops: CDR1 GTSNPN, CDR2 SVGIG (reference sequence). The CDR3 loop spans 12 amino acids. V lost 0 bases and J 5 bases, leaving 7 bases between the germline ends. CDR3 sequence (DNA): TGTGCCTGGAGTGTTACGGAGTATGGCTACACCTTC. The encoded protein is CAWSVTEYGYTF.

The V gene is TRBV25-1, the J gene TRBJ2-7; D is possibly TRBD1 (6 bases). The V gene's germline CDR1 is MGHDK and CDR2 SYGVNS. The CDR3 consists of 13 residues. V lost 3 bases and J 6 bases, leaving 12 bases between the germline ends. The CDR3 DNA is TGTGCCAGCAGTGAGGGGGCGAGGCCCGAGCAGTACTTC. Translating it yields CASSEGARPEQYF.

The V and J genes are TRBV15 and TRBJ2-7; D is unresolved. Germline CDR1 and CDR2: LNHNV and YYDKDF (reference sequence). Trimming left V 2 bases short and J 3 bases short, with 14 bases between. The CDR3 contains 15 residues. CDR3 sequence reads: CATSRSETRIYEQYF. CDR3 nucleotide sequence: TGTGCCACCAGCAGATCCGAGACAAGGATCTACGAGCAGTACTTC.

This clone was seen more than once but under ten times. The chain carries TRBV29-1 and TRBJ1-5; no firm D call. Trimming took off 7 bases at V and 1 base at J, with 11 bases between the two ends. The germline gives CDR1 SQVTM, CDR2 ANQGSEA. This CDR3 contains 13 residues. This chain's CDR3 is CSARTGSNQPQHF. DNA of the CDR3: TGCAGCGCACGGACTGGGAGCAATCAGCCCCAGCATTTT.

This clone was counted many times. This sample includes further DNA sequences coding for the same CDR3. The chain couples TRBV18 to TRBJ2-1; D is unclear. The CDR3 covers 12 residues. Per germline, CDR1 KGHSH and CDR2 LQKENI. Trimming took 3 bases from V and 5 from J, leaving 5 bases between them. CDR3 in amino acids: CASSPEDNEQFF. As DNA, the CDR3 is TGTGCCAGCTCACCCGAAGACAATGAGCAGTTCTTC.

This sequence joins TRBV4-2 and TRBJ2-7; the D gene is possibly TRBD2 (6 bases). The CDR3 runs 15 residues. The ends were cut back, 1 base at V and 4 bases at J, with 14 bases in the middle. The germline gives CDR1 LGHNA, CDR2 YNFKEQ. The CDR3 sequence: CASSQAAGTVYEQYF. The CDR3 DNA reads TGTGCCAGCAGCCAAGCGGCAGGGACTGTATACGAGCAGTACTTC.

This chain joins TRBV7-2 and TRBJ1-2; the D gene is possibly TRBD1 (5 bases). The CDR3 is made up of 13 amino acids. The V gene lost 1 base and the J gene lost 4 bases, with 7 bases spanning the gap. Germline V lookup: CDR1 SGHTA, CDR2 FQGNSA. CDR3 loop: CASSLGGLYGYTF. Written as DNA, the CDR3 is TGTGCCAGCAGCTTAGGGGGCCTCTATGGCTACACCTTC. Full variable domain (outside the CDR3, taken from reference TRBV7-2 and TRBJ1-2): GAGVSQSPSNKVTEKGKDVELRCDPISGHTALYWYRQSLGQGLEFLIYFQGNSAPDKSGLPSDRFSAERTGGSVSTLTIQRTQQEDSAVYLCASSLGGLYGYTFGSGTRLTVV.

This clone showed up just a few times. The V gene is TRBV29-1, the J gene TRBJ2-3; D gene uncertain. The germline CDR1 and CDR2 sequences are SQVTM and ANQGSEA. This CDR3 has 15 residues. V was shortened by 6 bases and J by 4 bases, with 20 bases between the two germline ends. CDR3 amino acids: CSVRALRNPPDTQYF. The CDR3 nucleotides are TGCAGCGTCCGGGCACTCCGAAACCCCCCAGATACGCAGTATTTT.

The rearrangement uses TRBV29-1 and TRBJ1-1; TRBD1 matches at 8 bases. Germline trimming cut 6 bases from V and 8 bases from J; bases unmatched to any gene: 14. CDR3 length equals 14 residues. CDR1 is SQVTM and CDR2 is ANQGSEA in the germline V gene. The CDR3 DNA reads as TGCAGCGTGCAGGAACCCCCCACAGGGGGAGAAGCTTTCTTT. It specifies CSVQEPPTGGEAFF.

This chain links TRBV15 with TRBJ1-3; D is unclear. This CDR3 is 16 amino acids long. CDR1 and CDR2 from the germline V gene are LNHNV and YYDKDF (reference sequence). Between the trimmed V and J ends, which lost 0 bases and 0 bases, there was a span of 9 bases. In nucleotides, the CDR3 is TGTGCCACCAGCAGAGAAGACATCGGCTCTGGAAACACCATATATTTT. Protein product: CATSREDIGSGNTIYF.

This chain connects TRBV30 to TRBJ2-3; 7 bases agree with TRBD2. Trimming at V came to 1 base and at J to 6 bases, leaving 4 bases not matched to a gene. CDR1 is GTSNPN, CDR2 SVGIG, per germline (reference sequence). This CDR3 has 13 residues. As DNA, the CDR3 is TGTGCCTGGAGTGACAACGGGGGGGATACGCAGTATTTT. Translation: CAWSDNGGDTQYF.

There are a few counts of this clone. This chain joins TRBV30 and TRBJ1-2, with D unclear. Germline values: CDR1 GTSNPN, CDR2 SVGIG (reference sequence). V gave up 4 bases and J gave up 7 bases, with 22 bases separating them. The CDR3 spans 15 residues. The CDR3: CAWTPGENRRRGYTF. DNA for the CDR3: TGTGCCTGGACCCCCGGGGAGAACCGACGTCGTGGCTACACCTTC.

The V and J genes are TRBV29-1 and TRBJ2-3; TRBD2 aligns across 9 bases. Trimming cost V 6 bases and J 5 bases; bases outside gene matches: 6. CDR1 is SQVTM, CDR2 ANQGSEA, per germline. The CDR3 is 13 amino acids. This CDR3 reads CSVLAGGKDTQYF. The DNA for the CDR3 is TGCAGCGTACTAGCGGGTGGTAAAGATACGCAGTATTTT.

This clone has a handful of counts. The gene calls are TRBV2 and TRBJ2-5, with 8 bases matching TRBD1. Germline loops: CDR1 SNHLY, CDR2 FYNNEI. The CDR3 length is 13 residues. V was clipped by 4 bases and J by 2 bases; unmatched bases: 0. The CDR3 region has the DNA TGTGCCAGCAGTGGGGACAGGCAAGAGACCCAGTACTTC. It encodes CASSGDRQETQYF.